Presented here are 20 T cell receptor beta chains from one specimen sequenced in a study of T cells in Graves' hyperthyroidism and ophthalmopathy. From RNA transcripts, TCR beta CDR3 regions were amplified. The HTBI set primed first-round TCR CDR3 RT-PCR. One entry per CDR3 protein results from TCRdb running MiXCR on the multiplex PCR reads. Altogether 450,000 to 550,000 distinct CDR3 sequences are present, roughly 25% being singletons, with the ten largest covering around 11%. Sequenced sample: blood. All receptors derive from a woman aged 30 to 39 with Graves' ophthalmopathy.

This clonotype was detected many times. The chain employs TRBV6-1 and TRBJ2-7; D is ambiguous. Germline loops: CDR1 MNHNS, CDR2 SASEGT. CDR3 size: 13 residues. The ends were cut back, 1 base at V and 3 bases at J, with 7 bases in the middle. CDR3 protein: CASSEVGYYEQYF. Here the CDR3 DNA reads TGTGCCAGCAGTGAAGTCGGTTACTACGAGCAGTACTTC.

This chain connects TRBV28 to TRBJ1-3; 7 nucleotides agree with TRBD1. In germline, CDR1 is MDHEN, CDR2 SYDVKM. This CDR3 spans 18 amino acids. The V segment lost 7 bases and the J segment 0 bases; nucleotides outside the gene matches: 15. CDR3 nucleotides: TGTGCCAGCACCTCCCGGACAGGCGCCAGTTTCTCTGGAAACACCATATATTTT. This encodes CASTSRTGASFSGNTIYF.

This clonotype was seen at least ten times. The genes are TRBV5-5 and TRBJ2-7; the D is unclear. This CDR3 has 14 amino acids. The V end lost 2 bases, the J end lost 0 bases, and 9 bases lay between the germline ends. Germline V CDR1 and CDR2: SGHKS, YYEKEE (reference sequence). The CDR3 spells CASSFRTASYEQYF. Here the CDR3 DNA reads TGTGCCAGCAGCTTTCGCACCGCCTCCTACGAGCAGTACTTC.

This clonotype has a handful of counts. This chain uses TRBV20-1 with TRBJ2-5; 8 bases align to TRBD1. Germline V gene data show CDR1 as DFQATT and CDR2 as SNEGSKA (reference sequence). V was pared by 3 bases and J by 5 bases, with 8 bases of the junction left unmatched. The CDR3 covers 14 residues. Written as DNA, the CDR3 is TGCAGTGCTAGCGCGGCAGGGGGCCGGGAGACCCAGTACTTC. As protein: CSASAAGGRETQYF.

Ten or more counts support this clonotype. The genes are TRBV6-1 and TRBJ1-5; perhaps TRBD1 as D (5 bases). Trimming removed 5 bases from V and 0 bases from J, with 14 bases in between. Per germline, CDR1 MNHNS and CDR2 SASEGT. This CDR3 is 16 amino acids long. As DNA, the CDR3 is TGTGCCAGCAGTAGGTCCAGGGAAGGTAGCAATCAGCCCCAGCATTTT. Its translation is CASSRSREGSNQPQHF.

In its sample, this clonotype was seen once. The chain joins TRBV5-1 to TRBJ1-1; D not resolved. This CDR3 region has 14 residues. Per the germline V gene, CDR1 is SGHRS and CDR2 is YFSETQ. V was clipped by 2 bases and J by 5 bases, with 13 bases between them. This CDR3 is CASSLSWVGTEAFF. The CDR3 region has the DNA TGCGCCAGCAGCTTATCGTGGGTAGGGACTGAAGCTTTCTTT.

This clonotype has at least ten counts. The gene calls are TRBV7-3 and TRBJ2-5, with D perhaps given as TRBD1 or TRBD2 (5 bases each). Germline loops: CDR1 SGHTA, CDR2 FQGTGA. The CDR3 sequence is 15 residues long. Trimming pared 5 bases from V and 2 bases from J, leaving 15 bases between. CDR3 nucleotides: TGTGCCAGCAGCCGACAAGGGACCGTTCAAGAGACCCAGTACTTC. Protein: CASSRQGTVQETQYF.

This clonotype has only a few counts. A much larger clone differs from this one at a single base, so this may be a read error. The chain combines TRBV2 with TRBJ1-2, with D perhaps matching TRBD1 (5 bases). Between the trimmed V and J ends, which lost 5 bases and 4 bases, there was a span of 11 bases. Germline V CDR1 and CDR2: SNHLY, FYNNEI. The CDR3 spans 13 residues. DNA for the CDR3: TGTGCCAGCAGTTCGGGACCGCGCTATGGCTACACCTTC. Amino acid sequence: CASSSGPRYGYTF.

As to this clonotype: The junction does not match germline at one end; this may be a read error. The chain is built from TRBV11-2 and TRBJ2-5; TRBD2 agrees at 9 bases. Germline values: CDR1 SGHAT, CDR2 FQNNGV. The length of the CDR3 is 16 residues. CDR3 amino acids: CASSPYTRGGFETRYF. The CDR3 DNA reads TGTGCCAGCAGCCCCTATACGCGGGGGGGCTTCGAGACCCGGTACTTC.

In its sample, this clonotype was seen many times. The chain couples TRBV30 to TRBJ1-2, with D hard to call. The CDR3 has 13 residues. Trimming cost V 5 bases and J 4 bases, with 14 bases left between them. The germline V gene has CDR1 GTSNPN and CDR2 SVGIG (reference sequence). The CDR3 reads CAWSTWAAYGYTF. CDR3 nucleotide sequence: TGTGCCTGGTCCACCTGGGCGGCCTATGGCTACACCTTC.

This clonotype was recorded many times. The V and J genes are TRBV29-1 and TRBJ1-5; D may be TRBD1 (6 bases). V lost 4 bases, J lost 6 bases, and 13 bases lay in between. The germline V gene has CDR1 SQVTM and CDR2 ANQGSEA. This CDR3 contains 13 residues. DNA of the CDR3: TGCAGCGTTGGGGCGGGGGCAGGTCAGCCCCAGCATTTT. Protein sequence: CSVGAGAGQPQHF.

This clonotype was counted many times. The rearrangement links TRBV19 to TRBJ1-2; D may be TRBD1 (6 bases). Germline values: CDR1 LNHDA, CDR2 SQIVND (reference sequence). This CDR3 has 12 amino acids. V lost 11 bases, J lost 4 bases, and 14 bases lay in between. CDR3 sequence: CALRTDAYGYTF. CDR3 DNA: TGTGCCCTTCGGACAGACGCCTATGGCTACACCTTC.

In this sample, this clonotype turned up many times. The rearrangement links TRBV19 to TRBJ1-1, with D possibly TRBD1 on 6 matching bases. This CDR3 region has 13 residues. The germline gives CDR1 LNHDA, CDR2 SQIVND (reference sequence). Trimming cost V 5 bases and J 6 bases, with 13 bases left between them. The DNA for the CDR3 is TGTGCCAGTAGTCCGAGGGGGGTGGCTGAAGCTTTCTTT. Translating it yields CASSPRGVAEAFF.

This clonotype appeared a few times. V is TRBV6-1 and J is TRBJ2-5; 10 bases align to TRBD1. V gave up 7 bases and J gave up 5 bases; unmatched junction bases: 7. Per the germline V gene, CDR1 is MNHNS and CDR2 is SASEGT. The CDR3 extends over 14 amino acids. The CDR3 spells CASTRDRGWETQYF. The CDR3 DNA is TGTGCCAGCACCCGGGACAGGGGATGGGAGACCCAGTACTTC.

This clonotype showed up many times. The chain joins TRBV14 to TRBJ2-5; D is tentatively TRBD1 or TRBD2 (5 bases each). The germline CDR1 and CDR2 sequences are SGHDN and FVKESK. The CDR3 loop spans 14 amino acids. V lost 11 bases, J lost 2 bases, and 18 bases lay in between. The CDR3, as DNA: TGTGCCGCAGCAGGGAGCGTAATACAAGAGACCCAGTACTTC. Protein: CAAAGSVIQETQYF.

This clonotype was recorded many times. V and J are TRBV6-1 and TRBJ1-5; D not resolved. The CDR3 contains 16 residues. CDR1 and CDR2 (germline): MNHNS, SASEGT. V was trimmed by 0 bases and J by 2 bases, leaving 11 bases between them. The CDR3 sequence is CASSEAAGVGNQPQHF. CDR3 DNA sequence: TGTGCCAGCAGTGAAGCGGCCGGGGTAGGCAATCAGCCCCAGCATTTT.

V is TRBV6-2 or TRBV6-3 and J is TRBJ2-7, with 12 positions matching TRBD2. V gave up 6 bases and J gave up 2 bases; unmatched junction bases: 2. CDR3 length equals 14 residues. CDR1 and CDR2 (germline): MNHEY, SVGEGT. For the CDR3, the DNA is TGTGCCAGCAGGACTAGCGGGAGTGCCTACGAGCAGTACTTC. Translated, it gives CASRTSGSAYEQYF.

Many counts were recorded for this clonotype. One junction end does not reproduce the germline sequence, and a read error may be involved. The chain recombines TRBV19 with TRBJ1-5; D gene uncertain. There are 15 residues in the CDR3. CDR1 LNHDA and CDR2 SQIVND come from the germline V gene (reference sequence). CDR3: CAAAADDYSNQPQHF. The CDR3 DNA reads TGCGCCGCGGCGGCAGACGATTATAGCAATCAGCCCCAGCATTTT.

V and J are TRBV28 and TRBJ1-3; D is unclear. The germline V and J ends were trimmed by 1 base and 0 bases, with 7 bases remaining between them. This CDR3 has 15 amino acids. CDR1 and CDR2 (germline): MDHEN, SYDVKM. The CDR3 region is CASSLYGFSGNTIYF. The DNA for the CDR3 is TGTGCCAGCAGTTTATATGGCTTCTCTGGAAACACCATATATTTT.

This CDR3 reads CSAQENHWGYTF. In nucleotides, the CDR3 is TGCAGTGCTCAGGAAAATCATTGGGGCTACACCTTC. This chain links TRBV20-1 with TRBJ1-2; D gene uncertain. The CDR3 has 12 residues. Germline CDR1 DFQATT, CDR2 SNEGSKA (reference sequence). V lost 5 bases and J 8 bases, leaving 15 bases between the germline ends.